The 9 T cell receptor beta chains listed next were all sequenced from one sample in a study of cytomegalovirus exposure and HLA in healthy donors. It was with 60 Vbeta and 13 Jbeta primers that the PCR ran. The data were produced by immunoSEQ multiplex PCR, yet TCRdb's version contains in-frame clones alone and is incomplete. Found here are about 190,000 clones, 70% to 75% of them singletons; the top ten hold 3.1%. Sample: PBMCs. These receptors were collected from a woman in her twenties or thirties in good health and CMV-seropositive.

The chain's CDR3 is CASSPRETGELFF. CDR3 in DNA: TGTGCCAGCAGTCCCCGAGAAACCGGGGAGCTGTTTTTT. The V gene is TRBV25-1, the J gene TRBJ2-2; no clear D gene. Between the trimmed V and J ends, which lost 5 bases and 5 bases, there was a span of 9 bases. The CDR3 covers 13 residues. Germline V gives CDR1 MGHDK, CDR2 SYGVNS.

This sequence joins TRBV7-4 and TRBJ2-7; perhaps TRBD2 as D (5 bases). The CDR3 spans 17 residues. V lost 3 bases to trimming and J lost 5 bases, with 23 bases between them. Germline CDR1 reads SGHVT; CDR2 reads SQSDAQ. The CDR3 DNA follows: TGTGCCAGCAGCTTTGTGGCCCTCGGGGAAAGGAAAAACGAGCAGTACTTC. Its translation: CASSFVALGERKNEQYF.

The gene calls are TRBV5-1 and TRBJ2-7, with 8 nucleotides matching TRBD2. CDR1 is SGHRS, CDR2 YFSETQ, per germline. The CDR3 extends over 15 amino acids. V shed 2 bases and J 5 bases; nucleotides not matched to a gene: 9. The CDR3 protein is CASSFTSGGGHEQYF. CDR3 coding DNA: TGCGCCAGCAGCTTTACTAGCGGCGGGGGCCACGAGCAGTACTTC.

The rearrangement uses TRBV27 and TRBJ2-5; the match to TRBD2 covers 11 bases. The better agreement between TRBJ2-7 and the DNA end casts doubt on the J call. CDR3 length: 15 residues. CDR1 is MNHEY and CDR2 is SMNVEV in the germline V gene (reference sequence). CDR3 DNA: TGTGCCAGCAGTCCTGTAGCGGGAGGGCCCTACGAGCAGTACTTC. This codes for CASSPVAGGPYEQYF.

With regard to this clone: An end of the junction differs from the germline gene, which may be a read error. The chain is built from TRBV5-1 and TRBJ1-5; 7 bases fit TRBD1. The CDR3 totals 15 residues. The germline V gene encodes CDR1 SGHRS and CDR2 YFSETQ. The CDR3 here is CASSQGTVSNQPQHF. The CDR3 nucleotides read TGTGCCAGCAGCCAGGGGACAGTTAGCAATCAGCCCCAGCATTTT.

The J gene is TRBJ2-7, the V gene TRBV11-1, with D perhaps matching TRBD1 (5 bases). Germline V gives CDR1 SGHAT, CDR2 FQDESV (reference sequence). The germline V and J ends were trimmed by 5 bases and 0 bases, with 11 bases remaining between them. The CDR3 length is 14 residues. The CDR3 loop reads CASSLRQHSYEQYF. CDR3 in DNA: TGTGCCAGCAGCCTTCGACAGCACTCCTACGAGCAGTACTTC.

This rearrangement joins TRBV5-8 to TRBJ1-5, with D unclear. CDR3 size: 15 residues. CDR1 is SGHTS and CDR2 is YDEGEE in the germline V gene. V was trimmed by 0 bases and J by 5 bases, leaving 12 bases between them. CDR3 protein: CASSLDTLRDQPQHF. The CDR3 bases are TGTGCCAGCAGCTTGGATACACTGCGGGATCAGCCCCAGCATTTT.

This chain connects TRBV27 to TRBJ2-3; tentative D call: TRBD2 (5 bases). Trimming cost V 7 bases and J 0 bases, with 11 bases left between them. The germline V gene encodes CDR1 MNHEY and CDR2 SMNVEV (reference sequence). The CDR3 runs 14 residues. The CDR3 DNA follows: TGTGCCAGCACTAGCCCCCAAAGCACAGATACGCAGTATTTT. This translates into CASTSPQSTDTQYF.

The chain recombines TRBV19 with TRBJ2-7, with 13 bases fitting TRBD2. Germline CDR1 reads LNHDA; CDR2 reads SQIVND (reference sequence). The CDR3 sequence is 15 residues long. The trim removed 5 bases at V and 7 bases at J, leaving 8 bases unmatched. The CDR3 here is CASSSQTSGRIEQYF. The CDR3 DNA reads as TGTGCCAGTAGTTCGCAGACTAGCGGGAGGATTGAGCAGTACTTC.